The entry below describes one T cell receptor beta chain. Assignment of participants to cohorts was predicated upon participant-reported clinical history. Assay used: immunoSEQ multiplex PCR; TCRdb lists only in-frame clones, some missing. The sample records 150,000 to 250,000 clones, about 80% being singletons. Germline CDR1 reads LNHDA; CDR2 reads SQIVND (reference sequence). The CDR3 length is 12 residues. Trimming took 4 bases from V and 4 from J, leaving 7 bases between them. These data come from a study of blood T cell repertoires in COVID-19. The chain carries TRBV19 and TRBJ1-2; D might be TRBD1 (5 bases). This TCR derives from a man aged 35 to 55 who had recovered from COVID-19. The sequencing input was PBMCs or T cells enriched from blood (not recorded which). CDR3: CASSRQGYGYTF. The DNA for the CDR3 is TGTGCCAGTAGTAGGCAGGGCTATGGCTACACCTTC.